This passage covers 8 T cell receptor beta chains from one sample sequenced in a study of blood T cells in healthy people across ages. The authors ran a second PCR of about 6 to 11 cycles using a sample-barcoded 5' primer and a J-beta primer mix. TCRdb redid the calling of the 5' RACE reads with MiXCR, one entry per CDR3 protein. The table shows 1 million or so distinct CDR3 sequences, with roughly a quarter occurring only once. This sample also appeared in a second study, on T cells of mothers and their children.

The specimen sequenced was blood. The receptor source for this set is a girl between 2 and 10 years old in good health.

The chain combines TRBV3-1 with TRBJ1-4; D gene uncertain. Trimming shortened V by 4 bases and J by 7 bases, and 10 bases separated the two germline ends. The germline gives CDR1 LGHDT, CDR2 YNNKEL (reference sequence). This CDR3 has 13 residues. CDR3 nucleotide sequence: TGTGCCAGCAGCCCCAGTGAACGTGAAAAACTGTTTTTT. Translating gives CASSPSEREKLFF. Combining the CDR3 with reference TRBV3-1 and TRBJ1-4 gives the whole variable domain DTAVSQTPKYLVTQMGNDKSIKCEQNLGHDTMYWYKQDSKKFLKIMFSYNNKELIINETVPNRFSPKSPDKAHLNLHINSLELGDSAVYFCASSPSEREKLFFGSGTQLSVL.

This chain uses TRBV9 with TRBJ1-2; D gene ambiguous. This CDR3 is 11 amino acids long. The ends were cut back, 4 bases at V and 9 bases at J, with 10 bases in the middle. Germline V gene data show CDR1 as SGDLS and CDR2 as YYNGEE. The CDR3 bases are TGTGCCAGCAGCCTAGGAGGACGCTACACCTTC. Protein sequence: CASSLGGRYTF.

The rearrangement joins TRBV2 to TRBJ1-2; the match to TRBD1 covers 7 bases. The ends lost 8 bases at V and 4 bases at J; junction bases unmatched: 10. Germline lookup yields CDR1 SNHLY and CDR2 FYNNEI. This CDR3 is built from 14 residues. The CDR3 DNA sequence: TGTGCCAGCTTTGACAGGGACCCAACCTATGGCTACACCTTC. Protein: CASFDRDPTYGYTF.

The V gene is TRBV12-3 or TRBV12-4, the J gene TRBJ1-5; no clear D. V gave up 0 bases and J gave up 6 bases, with 6 bases separating them. CDR3 length: 13 residues. CDR3 nucleotides: TGTGCCAGCAGTTTAGCCCAGCCTCAGCCCCAGCATTTT. Translating gives CASSLAQPQPQHF.

This clonotype was recorded a few times. The chain carries TRBV5-1 and TRBJ1-1; perhaps TRBD1 as D (6 bases). CDR3 length: 14 residues. CDR1 and CDR2 (germline): SGHRS, YFSETQ. V dropped 0 bases and J dropped 6 bases, with 12 bases sitting between them. CDR3 DNA sequence: TGCGCCAGCAGCTTGGCCGGGGGCAGGGCTGAAGCTTTCTTT. Encoded protein: CASSLAGGRAEAFF.

This clonotype was seen a handful of times. Relative to the germline gene, one junction end is altered; a read error may explain this. The gene calls are TRBV27 and TRBJ2-1; D is ambiguous. Germline loops: CDR1 MNHEY, CDR2 SMNVEV (reference sequence). The CDR3 has 15 amino acids. The CDR3 here is CTSSSLVGFYNEQFF. Here the CDR3 DNA reads TGTACCAGCAGTTCCCTCGTCGGATTCTACAATGAGCAGTTCTTC.

This clonotype occurred many times. This chain connects TRBV12-3 or TRBV12-4 to TRBJ1-3, with D unresolved. The V gene lost 4 bases and the J gene lost 0 bases, with 4 bases spanning the gap. CDR3 length equals 13 residues. The CDR3 coding sequence is TGTGCCAGCAGTTCCTTCTCTGGAAACACCATATATTTT. Translating it yields CASSSFSGNTIYF.

The V gene is TRBV20-1, the J gene TRBJ1-2; the D gene is possibly TRBD1 (5 bases). Between the trimmed V and J ends, which lost 6 bases and 4 bases, there was a span of 15 bases. Germline CDR1 and CDR2: DFQATT and SNEGSKA (reference sequence). The CDR3 sequence is 13 residues long. The DNA of the CDR3 is TGCAGTGCCAGCACAGAGGGGTTCTATGGCTACACCTTC. Its protein product is CSASTEGFYGYTF.